The rows below give T cell receptor beta chains drawn from one sample of a study of PD-1 blockade in classical Hodgkin lymphoma. Profiling relied on immunoSEQ multiplex PCR, and the TCRdb table lists in-frame clones only, not all of them. This table holds under 30,000 clones, roughly four fifths found once. This specimen consisted of peripheral blood mononuclear cells (PBMCs), obtained before the second cycle of nivolumab. Receptors were obtained from a human donor with classical Hodgkin lymphoma. Both conserved end residues are part of each CDR3. D genes are given only for firm matches. Size is omitted from some rows. Given values are once, few, many or a class for expanded clones.

clone size	D gene	J gene	V gene	CDR3 protein	CDR3 DNA
NA	TRBD1	TRBJ1-1	TRBV6-5	CASSYFRTGANTEAFF	TGTGCCAGCAGTTACTTCAGGACAGGCGCGAACACTGAAGCTTTCTTT
NA	NA	TRBJ2-7	TRBV6-5	CASSLDAYEQYF	TGTGCCAGCAGTCTGGACGCCTACGAGCAGTACTTC
NA	NA	TRBJ2-5	TRBV7-6	CASSLDVPSGAEETQYF	TGTGCCAGCAGCCTAGATGTCCCTTCCGGGGCCGAAGAGACCCAGTACTTC
NA	NA	TRBJ1-1	TRBV7-9	CASSYKNTEAFF	TGTGCCAGCAGCTATAAAAACACTGAAGCTTTCTTT
medium-sized	NA	TRBJ2-3	TRBV27	CASSFSVPDTDTQYF	TGTGCCAGCAGTTTCTCAGTACCCGACACAGATACGCAGTATTTT
once	NA	TRBJ1-1	TRBV28	CASSPFTEAFF	TGTGCCAGCAGCCCGTTCACTGAAGCTTTCTTT
NA	NA	TRBJ2-1	TRBV19	CASSLDSVNEQFF	TGTGCCAGTAGTTTGGACAGCGTCAATGAGCAGTTCTTC
few	NA	TRBJ2-2	TRBV4-1	CASSQPRGHGELFF	TGCGCCAGCAGCCAACCCCGGGGCCACGGGGAGCTGTTTTTT
NA	TRBD1	TRBJ1-1	TRBV28	CASSQGGPNKAFF	TGTGCCAGCAGCCAGGGGGGACCAAACAAAGCTTTCTTT
NA	NA	TRBJ2-3	TRBV9	CASSVDGDSDTQYF	TGTGCCAGCAGCGTAGATGGGGATTCAGATACGCAGTATTTT
NA	NA	TRBJ1-3	TRBV9	CASSVASQSGNTIYF	TGTGCCAGCAGTGTAGCATCACAGTCTGGAAACACCATATATTTT
NA	NA	TRBJ1-3	TRBV11-2	CASSLEPGNTIYF	TGTGCCAGCAGCTTAGAACCTGGAAACACCATATATTTT
NA	NA	TRBJ1-2	TRBV7-9	CASSREGYGYTF	TGTGCCAGCAGCCGGGAGGGCTATGGCTACACCTTC
NA	TRBD1	TRBJ1-5	TRBV11-2	CASSLGTGENQPQHF	TGTGCCAGCAGCTTAGGAACAGGGGAAAATCAGCCCCAGCATTTT
NA	NA	TRBJ2-1	TRBV18	CASSPYLENEQFF	TGTGCCAGCTCACCCTACCTGGAGAATGAGCAGTTCTTC
NA	NA	TRBJ2-5	TRBV28	CASSYPGGADKETQYF	TGTGCCAGCAGTTATCCGGGGGGCGCGGATAAAGAGACCCAGTACTTC
NA	TRBD1	TRBJ1-1	TRBV4-3	CASSQRKIGGSNTEAFF	TGCGCCAGCAGCCAAAGGAAGATAGGGGGCTCGAACACTGAAGCTTTCTTT
NA	TRBD1	TRBJ1-4	TRBV7-2	CASSSGQQNRKLFF	TGTGCCAGCAGCTCGGGACAGCAGAATAGGAAACTGTTTTTT
once	NA	TRBJ1-1	TRBV2	CASSLRESQYLYEAFF	TGTGCCAGCAGTCTTAGGGAGAGTCAGTATCTCTATGAAGCTTTCTTT
NA	NA	TRBJ1-4	TRBV5-1	CASRKSSATNEKLFF	TGCGCCAGCAGAAAGAGCAGCGCAACTAATGAAAAACTGTTTTTT
NA	NA	TRBJ2-5	TRBV7-7	CASSLGRLVTAQETQYF	TGTGCCAGCAGCTTAGGTCGCCTAGTCACCGCCCAAGAGACCCAGTACTTC
NA	NA	TRBJ1-5	TRBV18	CASSPRDIGSNQPQHF	TGTGCCAGCTCACCCCGAGACATTGGTAGCAATCAGCCCCAGCATTTT
NA	NA	TRBJ2-7	TRBV19	CASSKQDRTYEQYF	TGTGCCAGTAGCAAACAGGACAGAACCTACGAGCAGTACTTC
NA	NA	TRBJ2-2	TRBV11-2	CASSLRGGPGELFF	TGTGCCAGCAGCTTACGTGGGGGTCCCGGGGAGCTGTTTTTT
NA	NA	TRBJ1-6	TRBV30	CAWEGGLVSSPLHF	TGTGCCTGGGAGGGGGGACTGGTCAGTTCACCCCTCCACTTT
NA	NA	TRBJ1-5	TRBV27	CASSLGGEHQPQHF	TGTGCCAGCAGTTTAGGGGGGGAGCATCAGCCCCAGCATTTT
NA	TRBD1	TRBJ1-2	TRBV9	CASSVERGGRGSLSGYTF	TGTGCCAGCAGCGTAGAAAGAGGGGGCAGGGGGAGTTTAAGCGGCTACACCTTC
NA	NA	TRBJ2-5	TRBV9	CASSVRPEETQYF	TGTGCCAGCAGCGTACGGCCAGAGGAGACCCAGTACTTC
once	NA	TRBJ2-7	TRBV10-3	CAISEAYEQYF	TGTGCCATCAGTGAGGCCTACGAGCAGTACTTC
once	TRBD2	TRBJ2-1	TRBV28	CASRLSSGGYNEQFF	TGTGCCAGCAGACTATCTAGCGGGGGTTACAATGAGCAGTTCTTC
few	NA	TRBJ2-3	TRBV9	CASSVESQRSTDTQYF	TGTGCCAGCAGCGTAGAGTCCCAGCGTAGCACAGATACGCAGTATTTT
NA	NA	TRBJ2-3	TRBV7-7	CASSLVTASTDTQYF	TGTGCTAGCAGCTTAGTGACAGCTAGCACAGATACGCAGTATTTT
NA	TRBD1	TRBJ2-7	TRBV28	CASRAGTGFKYF	TGTGCCAGCAGGGCCGGGACAGGGTTTAAGTACTTC
NA	NA	TRBJ2-6	TRBV5-6	CASSSDPRPRSGANVLTF	TGTGCCAGCAGCTCCGACCCCAGGCCCCGCTCTGGGGCCAACGTCCTGACTTTC
few	NA	TRBJ2-2	TRBV5-4	CASSLGGRPPGVGRELFF	TGTGCCAGCAGCTTGGGAGGCCGACCTCCGGGGGTTGGAAGGGAGCTGTTTTTT
NA	TRBD1	TRBJ1-2	TRBV19	CASSIDNPSYRDRAYGYTF	TGTGCCAGTAGTATAGATAACCCCTCGTACCGGGACAGGGCATATGGCTACACCTTC
NA	TRBD2	TRBJ2-1	TRBV7-9	CASSLERGVLQFF	TGTGCCAGCAGCTTGGAGCGGGGGGTCCTGCAGTTCTTC
few	TRBD1	TRBJ1-6	TRBV4-1	CASGDRAEFSPLHF	TGCGCCAGCGGGGACAGGGCCGAATTCTCACCCCTCCACTTT
NA	NA	TRBJ1-5	TRBV23-1	CASSQTGRSFGRPQHF	TGCGCCAGCAGTCAAACCGGTCGGTCATTCGGGCGGCCCCAGCATTTT